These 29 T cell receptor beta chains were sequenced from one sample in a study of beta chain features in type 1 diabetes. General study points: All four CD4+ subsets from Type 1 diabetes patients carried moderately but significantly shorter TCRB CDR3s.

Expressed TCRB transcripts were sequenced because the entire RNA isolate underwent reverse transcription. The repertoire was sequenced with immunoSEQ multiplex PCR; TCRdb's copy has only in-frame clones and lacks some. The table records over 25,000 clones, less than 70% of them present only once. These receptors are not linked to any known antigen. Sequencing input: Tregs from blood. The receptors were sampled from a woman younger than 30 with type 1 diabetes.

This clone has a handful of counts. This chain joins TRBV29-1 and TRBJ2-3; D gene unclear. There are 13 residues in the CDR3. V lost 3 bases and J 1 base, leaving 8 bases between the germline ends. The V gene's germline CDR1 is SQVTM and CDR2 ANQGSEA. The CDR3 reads CSVEAVGTDTQYF. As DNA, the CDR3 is TGCAGCGTTGAGGCGGTAGGCACAGATACGCAGTATTTT.

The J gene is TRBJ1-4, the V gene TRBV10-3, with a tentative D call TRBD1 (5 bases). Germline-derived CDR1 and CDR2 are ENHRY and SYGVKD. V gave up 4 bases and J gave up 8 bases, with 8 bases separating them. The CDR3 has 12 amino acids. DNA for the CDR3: TGTGCCATCAGTGGCCCAGGGGAAAAACTGTTTTTT. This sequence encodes CAISGPGEKLFF.

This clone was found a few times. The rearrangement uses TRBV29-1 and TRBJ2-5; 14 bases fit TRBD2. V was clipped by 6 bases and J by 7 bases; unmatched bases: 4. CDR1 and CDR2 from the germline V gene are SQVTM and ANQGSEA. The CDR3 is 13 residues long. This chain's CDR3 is CSVGTSGRGTQYF. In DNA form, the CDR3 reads TGCAGCGTCGGGACTAGCGGGAGAGGGACCCAGTACTTC.

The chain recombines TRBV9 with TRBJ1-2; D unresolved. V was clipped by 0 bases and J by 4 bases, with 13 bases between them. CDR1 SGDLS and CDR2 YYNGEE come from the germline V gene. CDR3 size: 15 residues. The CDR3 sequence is CASSVESSVSYGYTF. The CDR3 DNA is TGTGCCAGCAGCGTAGAGAGCTCCGTATCCTATGGCTACACCTTC.

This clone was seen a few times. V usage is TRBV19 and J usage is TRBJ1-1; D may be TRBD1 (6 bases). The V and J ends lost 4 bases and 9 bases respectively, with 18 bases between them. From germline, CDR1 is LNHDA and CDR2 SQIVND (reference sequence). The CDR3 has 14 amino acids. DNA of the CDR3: TGTGCCAGTAGTAGACAGGACAGCCCACATCAAGCTTTCTTT. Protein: CASSRQDSPHQAFF.

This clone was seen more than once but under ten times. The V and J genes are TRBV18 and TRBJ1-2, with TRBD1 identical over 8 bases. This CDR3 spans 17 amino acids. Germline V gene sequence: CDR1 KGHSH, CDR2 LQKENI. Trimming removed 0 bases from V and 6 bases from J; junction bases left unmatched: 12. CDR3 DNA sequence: TGTGCCAGCTCACCACCGAGGACAGGGCTCGTTTGGAATGGCTACACCTTC. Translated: CASSPPRTGLVWNGYTF. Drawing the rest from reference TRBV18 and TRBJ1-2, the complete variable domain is NAGVMQNPRHLVRRRGQEARLRCSPMKGHSHVYWYRQLPEEGLKFMVYLQKENIIDESGMPKERFSAEFPKEGPSILRIQQVVRGDSAAYFCASSPPRTGLVWNGYTFGSGTRLTVV.

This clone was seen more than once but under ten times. As DNA, the CDR3 is TGTGCCACCAGCAGGTGGACAGGGGGAAATGAAAAACTGTTTTTT. Translation gives CATSRWTGGNEKLFF. V usage is TRBV15 and J usage is TRBJ1-4, with 10 bases matching TRBD1. The germline V gene has CDR1 LNHNV and CDR2 YYDKDF (reference sequence). The ends lost 3 bases at V and 5 bases at J; junction bases unmatched: 3. The CDR3 consists of 15 residues.

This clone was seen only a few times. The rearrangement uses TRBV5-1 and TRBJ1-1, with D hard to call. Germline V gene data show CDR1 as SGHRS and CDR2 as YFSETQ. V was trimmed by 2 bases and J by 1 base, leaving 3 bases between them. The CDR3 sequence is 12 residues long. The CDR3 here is CASSLQNTEAFF. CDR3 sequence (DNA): TGCGCCAGCAGCTTACAGAACACTGAAGCTTTCTTT.

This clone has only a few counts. CDR3 sequence reads: CAWSGNTDTQYF. The CDR3 nucleotides are TGTGCCTGGAGCGGGAACACAGATACGCAGTATTTT. This rearrangement joins TRBV30 to TRBJ2-3; possibly TRBD2 for D (5 bases). Trimming removed 3 bases from V and 2 bases from J, with 6 bases in between. Germline-derived CDR1 and CDR2 are GTSNPN and SVGIG (reference sequence). CDR3 length equals 12 residues.

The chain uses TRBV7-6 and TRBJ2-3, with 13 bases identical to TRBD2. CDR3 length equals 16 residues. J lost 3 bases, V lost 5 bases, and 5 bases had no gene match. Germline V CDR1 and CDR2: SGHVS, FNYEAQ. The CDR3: CASSRTSGRQTDTQYF. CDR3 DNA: TGTGCCAGCAGCCGGACTAGCGGGAGACAAACAGATACGCAGTATTTT.

The CDR3 sequence: CASSSGTATNYGYTF. The CDR3 DNA follows: TGCGCCAGCAGCTCCGGGACAGCCACTAACTATGGCTACACCTTC. The chain couples TRBV5-1 to TRBJ1-2, with TRBD1 matching 7 bases. The CDR3 is 15 residues long. In germline, CDR1 is SGHRS, CDR2 YFSETQ. Trimming removed 3 bases from V and 0 bases from J; junction bases left unmatched: 5.

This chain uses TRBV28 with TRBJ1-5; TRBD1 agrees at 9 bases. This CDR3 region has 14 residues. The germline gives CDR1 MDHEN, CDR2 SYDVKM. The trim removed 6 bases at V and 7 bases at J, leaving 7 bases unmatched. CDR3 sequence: CASSTGQGRQPQHF. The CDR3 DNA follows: TGTGCCAGCAGCACGGGACAGGGCCGGCAGCCCCAGCATTTT.

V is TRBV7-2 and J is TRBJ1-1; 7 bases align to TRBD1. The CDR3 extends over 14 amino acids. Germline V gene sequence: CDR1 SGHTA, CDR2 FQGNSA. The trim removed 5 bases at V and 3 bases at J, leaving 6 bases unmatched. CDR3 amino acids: CASSPQGGHTEAFF. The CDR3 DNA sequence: TGTGCCAGCAGCCCGCAGGGGGGTCACACTGAAGCTTTCTTT.

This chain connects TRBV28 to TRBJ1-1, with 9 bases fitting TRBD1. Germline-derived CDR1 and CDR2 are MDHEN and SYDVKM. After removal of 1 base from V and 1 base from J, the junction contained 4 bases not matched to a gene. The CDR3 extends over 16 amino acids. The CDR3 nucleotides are TGTGCCAGCAGTTTATTTGGACAGGGGAGGAACACTGAAGCTTTCTTT. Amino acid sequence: CASSLFGQGRNTEAFF.

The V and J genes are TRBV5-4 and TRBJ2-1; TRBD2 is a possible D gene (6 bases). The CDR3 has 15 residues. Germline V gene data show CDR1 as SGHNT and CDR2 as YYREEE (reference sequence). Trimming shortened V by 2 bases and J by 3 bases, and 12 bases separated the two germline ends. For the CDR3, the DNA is TGTGCCAGCAGCTTCACTAGCCTAAACTACAATGAGCAGTTCTTC. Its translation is CASSFTSLNYNEQFF.

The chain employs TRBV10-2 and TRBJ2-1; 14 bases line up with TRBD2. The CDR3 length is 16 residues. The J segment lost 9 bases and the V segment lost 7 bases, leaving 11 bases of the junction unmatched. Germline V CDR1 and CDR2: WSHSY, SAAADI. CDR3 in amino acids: CASTGSGTSGSFEQFF. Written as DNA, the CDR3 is TGCGCCAGCACGGGCTCCGGGACTAGCGGGAGTTTTGAGCAGTTCTTC.

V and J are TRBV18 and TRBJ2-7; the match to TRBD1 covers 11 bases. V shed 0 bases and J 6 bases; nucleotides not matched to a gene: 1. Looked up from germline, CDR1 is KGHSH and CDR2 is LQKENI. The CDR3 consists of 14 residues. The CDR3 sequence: CASSPPGTGGEQYV. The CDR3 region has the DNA TGTGCCAGCTCACCACCAGGGACAGGGGGCGAGCAGTACGTC.

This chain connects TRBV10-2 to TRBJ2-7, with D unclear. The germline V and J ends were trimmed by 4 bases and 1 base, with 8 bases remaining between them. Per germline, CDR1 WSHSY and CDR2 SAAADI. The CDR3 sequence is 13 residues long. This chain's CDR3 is CASSVQKSYEQYV. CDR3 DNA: TGCGCCAGCAGTGTACAGAAATCCTACGAGCAGTACGTC.

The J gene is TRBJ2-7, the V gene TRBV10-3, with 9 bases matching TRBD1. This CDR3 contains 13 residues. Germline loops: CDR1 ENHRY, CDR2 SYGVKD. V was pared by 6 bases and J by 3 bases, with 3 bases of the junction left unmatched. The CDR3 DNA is TGTGCCATCAGCCCGGGACAGGGCTACGAGCAGTACGTC. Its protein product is CAISPGQGYEQYV.

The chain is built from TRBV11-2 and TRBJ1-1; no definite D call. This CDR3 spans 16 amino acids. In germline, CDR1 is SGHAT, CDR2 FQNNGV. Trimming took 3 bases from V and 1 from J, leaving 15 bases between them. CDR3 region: CASSFGRQRANTEAFF. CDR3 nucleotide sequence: TGTGCCAGCAGCTTTGGGAGGCAAAGGGCGAACACTGAAGCTTTCTTT.

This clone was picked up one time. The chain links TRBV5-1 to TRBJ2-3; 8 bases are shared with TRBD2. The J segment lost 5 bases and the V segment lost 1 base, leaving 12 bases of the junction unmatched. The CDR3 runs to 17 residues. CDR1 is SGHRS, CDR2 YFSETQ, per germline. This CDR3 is CASSLWVPGLVRDTQYF. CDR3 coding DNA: TGCGCCAGCAGCTTGTGGGTACCGGGACTAGTAAGAGATACGCAGTATTTT.

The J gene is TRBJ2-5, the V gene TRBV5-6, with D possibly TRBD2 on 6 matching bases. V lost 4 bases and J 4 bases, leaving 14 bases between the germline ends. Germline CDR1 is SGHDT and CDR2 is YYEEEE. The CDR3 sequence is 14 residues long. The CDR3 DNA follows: TGTGCCAGCAGCCCGGGGACTCTGGGAGAGACCCAGTACTTC. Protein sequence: CASSPGTLGETQYF.

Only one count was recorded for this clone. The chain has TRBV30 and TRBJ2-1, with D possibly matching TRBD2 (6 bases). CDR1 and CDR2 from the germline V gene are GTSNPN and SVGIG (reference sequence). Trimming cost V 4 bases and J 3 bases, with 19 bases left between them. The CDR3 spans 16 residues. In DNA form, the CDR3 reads TGTGCCTGGATCCCTTGGACTACGCCTCACTACAATGAGCAGTTCTTC. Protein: CAWIPWTTPHYNEQFF.

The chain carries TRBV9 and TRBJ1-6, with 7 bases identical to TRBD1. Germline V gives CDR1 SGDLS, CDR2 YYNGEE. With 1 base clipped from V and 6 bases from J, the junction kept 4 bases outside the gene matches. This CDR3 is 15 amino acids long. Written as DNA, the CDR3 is TGTGCCAGCAGCGTAAACGACAGGGTTAATTCACCCCTCCACTTT. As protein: CASSVNDRVNSPLHF.

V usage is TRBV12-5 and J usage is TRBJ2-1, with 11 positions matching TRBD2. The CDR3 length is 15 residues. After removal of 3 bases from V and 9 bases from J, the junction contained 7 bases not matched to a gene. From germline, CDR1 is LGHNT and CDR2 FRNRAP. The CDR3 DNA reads TGTGCTAGTGGTTTCGGGCTAGCGGGAGGTGGTGAGCAGTTCTTC. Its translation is CASGFGLAGGGEQFF.

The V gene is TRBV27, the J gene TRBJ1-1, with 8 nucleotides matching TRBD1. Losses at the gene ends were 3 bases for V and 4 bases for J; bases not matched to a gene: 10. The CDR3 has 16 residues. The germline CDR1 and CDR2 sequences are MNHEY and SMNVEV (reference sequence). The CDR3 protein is CASSFKAGGAVTEAFF. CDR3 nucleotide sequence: TGTGCCAGCAGTTTTAAGGCAGGGGGCGCGGTCACTGAAGCTTTCTTT.

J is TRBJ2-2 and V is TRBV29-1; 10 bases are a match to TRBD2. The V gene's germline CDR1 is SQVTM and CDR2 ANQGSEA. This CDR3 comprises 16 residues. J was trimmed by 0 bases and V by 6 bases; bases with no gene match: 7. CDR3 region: CSVETSGATNTGELFF. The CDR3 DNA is TGCAGCGTCGAAACTAGCGGGGCTACGAACACCGGGGAGCTGTTTTTT.

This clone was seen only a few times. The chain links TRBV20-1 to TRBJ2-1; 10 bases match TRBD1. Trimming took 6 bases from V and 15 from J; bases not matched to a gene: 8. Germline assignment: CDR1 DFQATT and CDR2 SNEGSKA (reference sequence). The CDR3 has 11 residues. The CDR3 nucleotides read TGCAGTGCAAGGGGGGACAGGGGATCGTTCTTC. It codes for CSARGDRGSFF.

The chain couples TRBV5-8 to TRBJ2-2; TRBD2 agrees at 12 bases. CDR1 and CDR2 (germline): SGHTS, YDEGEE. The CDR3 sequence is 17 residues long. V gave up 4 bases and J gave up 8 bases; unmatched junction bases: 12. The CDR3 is CASSPGTSGLMAGELFF. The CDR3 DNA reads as TGTGCCAGCAGCCCAGGGACTAGCGGGCTCATGGCGGGGGAGCTGTTTTTT.